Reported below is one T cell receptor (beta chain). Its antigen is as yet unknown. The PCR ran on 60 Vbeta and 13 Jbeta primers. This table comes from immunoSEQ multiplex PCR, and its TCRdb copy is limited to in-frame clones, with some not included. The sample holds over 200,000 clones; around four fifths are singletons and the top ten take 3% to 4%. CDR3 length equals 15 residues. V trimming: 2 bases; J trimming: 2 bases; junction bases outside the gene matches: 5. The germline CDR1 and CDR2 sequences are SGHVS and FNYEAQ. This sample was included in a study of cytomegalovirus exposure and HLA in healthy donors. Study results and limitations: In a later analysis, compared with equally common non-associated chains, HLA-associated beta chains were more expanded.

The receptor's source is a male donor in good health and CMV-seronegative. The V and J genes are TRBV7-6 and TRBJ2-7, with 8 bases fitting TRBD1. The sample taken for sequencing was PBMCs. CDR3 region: CASSLIAGGPYEQYF. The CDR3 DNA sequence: TGTGCCAGCAGCTTAATAGCAGGGGGCCCCTACGAGCAGTACTTC.